In its sample, the clone carrying this T cell receptor beta chain was seen many times. It was RNA transcripts that yielded the amplified TCR beta CDR3 regions. Carried out on the TCR CDR3, a first-round RT-PCR used the HTBI primer set. MiXCR, run by TCRdb on the multiplex PCR reads, gives a single entry per CDR3 protein. Among 300,000 to 350,000 distinct CDR3 sequences listed, under 25% were seen once. The ends were cut back, 1 base at V and 6 bases at J, with 17 bases in the middle. This CDR3 is built from 16 residues. Per germline, CDR1 SEHNR and CDR2 FQNEAQ (reference sequence). The data originate from a study of T cells in Graves' hyperthyroidism and ophthalmopathy.

J is TRBJ2-3 and V is TRBV7-9, with D uncertain. Sequencing was performed on blood. This clonotype originated in a woman aged 45-65 years with Graves' hyperthyroidism. CDR3 sequence: CASSLGSAPKADTQYF. As DNA, the CDR3 is TGTGCCAGCAGCTTAGGGTCGGCCCCCAAGGCGGATACGCAGTATTTT.